This is a list of T cell receptor beta chains from one sample in a study of blood T cell repertoires in COVID-19. Sequencing was performed with immunoSEQ multiplex PCR; in TCRdb, only in-frame clones are kept and a portion is missing. The profile shows about 210,000 clones, over 75% of them singletons. Sequenced sample: peripheral blood. These receptors were obtained from a woman in her 70s with COVID-19, enrolled during active disease. CDR3s include the opening cysteine and the closing phenylalanine or tryptophan. A D gene is named only where the DNA matches it firmly. Rows may omit the clone size; those that give it use once, few, many or a size class.

>TRBJ1-1|TRBV4-3|.|.
CASSSNPGGGNTEAFF
TGCGCCAGCAGTTCGAACCCCGGGGGGGGGAACACTGAAGCTTTCTTT
>TRBJ2-2|TRBV10-3|.|.
CAITPLDTGELFF
TGTGCCATCACCCCACTTGACACCGGGGAGCTGTTTTTT
>TRBJ2-3|TRBV5-6|TRBD2|.
CASSSTDPLAGGLYTQYF
TGTGCCAGCAGCTCGACAGATCCTCTAGCGGGGGGGCTATATACGCAGTATTTT
>TRBJ1-5|TRBV18|.|.
CASSPLADNQPQHF
TGTGCCAGCTCACCTTTGGCAGACAATCAGCCCCAGCATTTT
>TRBJ2-1|TRBV7-8|TRBD1|.
CASSLANRGSHNEQFF
TGTGCCAGCAGCTTAGCGAACAGGGGCTCCCACAATGAGCAGTTCTTC
>TRBJ2-5|TRBV19|.|.
CASSPSPGRSDFQETQYF
TGTGCCAGTAGTCCAAGCCCGGGGAGGTCCGACTTTCAAGAGACCCAGTACTTC
>TRBJ2-7|TRBV5-4|TRBD2|.
CASRPGGVLGEQYF
TGTGCCAGCAGACCGGGGGGAGTACTAGGAGAGCAGTACTTC
>TRBJ1-5|TRBV18|TRBD1|few
CASSPLQGASNQPQHF
TGTGCCAGCTCACCGTTACAGGGGGCGAGCAATCAGCCCCAGCATTTT
>TRBJ1-1|TRBV19|TRBD1|.
CASRYRGTLEAFF
TGTGCCAGTAGGTACAGGGGGACTCTTGAAGCTTTCTTT
>TRBJ2-7|TRBV7-2|.|.
CASSLARPSYEQYF
TGTGCCAGCAGCTTAGCGCGGCCGTCCTACGAGCAGTACTTC
>TRBJ2-2|TRBV10-2|.|.
CASSESVAGELFF
TGCGCCAGCAGTGAGTCGGTAGCAGGGGAGCTGTTTTTT
>TRBJ2-5|TRBV2|.|.
CASSSTRSGFQETQYF
TGTGCCAGCAGTTCGACACGCTCAGGATTTCAAGAGACCCAGTACTTC
>TRBJ1-2|TRBV18|.|.
CASSPKTAAYGYTF
TGTGCCAGCTCACCTAAGACGGCGGCGTATGGCTACACCTTC
>TRBJ2-7|TRBV5-4|TRBD2|once
CASSPGLAGTYEQYF
TGTGCCAGCAGCCCTGGACTAGCGGGAACCTACGAGCAGTACTTC
>TRBJ1-2|TRBV21-1|.|.
CASRKFKGTEKLYGYTF
TGTGCCAGCAGAAAATTTAAGGGGACAGAAAAACTCTATGGCTACACCTTC
>TRBJ2-7|TRBV15|.|once
CATSLGQQSLEQYF
TGTGCCACCAGCCTCGGCCAACAGTCACTCGAGCAGTACTTC
>TRBJ1-5|TRBV19|.|once
CASSNQVGNQPQHF
TGTGCCAGTAGTAATCAGGTAGGCAATCAGCCCCAGCATTTT
>TRBJ1-6|TRBV5-8|TRBD1|.
CASIARDRAQYSPLHF
TGTGCCAGCATTGCCCGGGACAGGGCCCAATATTCACCCCTCCACTTT
>TRBJ1-6|TRBV9|.|.
CASSVVGGSLHF
TGTGCCAGCAGCGTAGTTGGGGGCTCCCTCCACTTT
>TRBJ2-2|TRBV5-6|TRBD1|.
CASSFKGAPTGELFF
TGTGCCAGCAGCTTTAAGGGGGCTCCCACCGGGGAGCTGTTTTTT
>TRBJ1-5|TRBV21-1|.|.
CASSKEDSRGQPQHF
TGTGCCAGCAGCAAAGAGGACAGCCGTGGTCAGCCCCAGCATTTT
>TRBJ2-2|TRBV7-2|.|.
CASSYSNRNTGELFF
TGTGCCAGCAGCTACAGTAACAGGAACACCGGGGAGCTGTTTTTT
>TRBJ2-2|TRBV4-2|TRBD2|.
CASSQDGAGLGTGELFF
TGTGCCAGCAGCCAAGATGGAGCGGGATTGGGCACCGGGGAGCTGTTTTTT
>TRBJ1-5|TRBV27|.|.
CASSLSGQNNQPQHF
TGTGCCAGCAGTTTATCCGGACAGAACAATCAGCCCCAGCATTTT
>TRBJ2-4|TRBV5-1|TRBD2|once
CASSLGLAGGPGENIQYF
TGCGCCAGCAGCTTGGGACTAGCGGGAGGGCCTGGGGAAAACATTCAGTACTTC
>TRBJ1-2|TRBV25-1|.|.
CASSSRQGKNFNYGYTF
TGTGCCAGCAGCAGTCGGCAGGGGAAGAACTTTAACTATGGCTACACCTTC
>TRBJ2-1|TRBV7-7|TRBD2|.
CASSPLAGARYEQFF
TGTGCTAGCAGCCCATTAGCGGGAGCGAGGTATGAGCAGTTCTTC
>TRBJ1-6|TRBV6-2/TRBV6-3|.|.
CASSYNANRNSPLHF
TGTGCCAGCAGTTACAATGCGAACCGAAATTCACCCCTCCACTTT
>TRBJ2-3|TRBV4-2|TRBD2|.
CASSEFLAGRITDTQYF
TGTGCCAGCAGCGAGTTCCTAGCGGGGAGGATCACAGATACGCAGTATTTT
>TRBJ2-7|TRBV5-1|TRBD1|.
CASRERQGAFGEQYF
TGCGCCAGCAGGGAGAGGCAGGGGGCTTTCGGCGAGCAGTACTTC
>TRBJ1-1|TRBV19|.|once
CASSTVRDTEAFF
TGTGCCAGTAGTACCGTTCGGGACACTGAAGCTTTCTTT
>TRBJ2-1|TRBV19|.|.
CASRVQVSSYNEQFF
TGTGCCAGTAGGGTTCAGGTGAGTTCCTACAATGAGCAGTTCTTC
>TRBJ1-4|TRBV21-1|.|.
CASSLYKDPRRGKLFF
TGTGCCAGCAGCCTGTATAAGGACCCCAGAAGGGGAAAACTGTTTTTT
>TRBJ1-2|TRBV30|.|.
CAWRGGPSYGYTF
TGTGCCTGGAGGGGAGGACCGAGCTATGGCTACACCTTC
>TRBJ2-3|TRBV2|.|.
CASSEEGDRSYTDTQYF
TGTGCCAGCAGTGAAGAGGGTGACAGGAGTTACACAGATACGCAGTATTTT
>TRBJ2-2|TRBV19|.|.
CASTTGHTGELFF
TGTGCCAGTACCACCGGTCACACCGGGGAGCTGTTTTTT
>TRBJ2-7|TRBV28|.|.
CASSFRGSSYEQYF
TGTGCCAGCAGTTTTCGGGGGAGCTCCTACGAGCAGTACTTC
>TRBJ2-3|TRBV7-2|.|.
CASSLGGLTDTQYF
TGTGCCAGCAGCTTGGGCGGACTCACAGATACGCAGTATTTT
>TRBJ2-7|TRBV24-1|TRBD1|.
CATSDSSQGAGEQYF
TGTGCCACCAGTGATTCAAGCCAGGGGGCGGGTGAGCAGTACTTC
>TRBJ2-5|TRBV29-1|TRBD2|.
CSVLRGSSGGRETQYF
TGCAGCGTTCTTCGGGGGTCTAGCGGGGGTAGGGAGACCCAGTACTTC
>TRBJ2-2|TRBV2|.|.
CASSSLGGGTGELFF
TGTGCCAGCAGTTCCCTGGGGGGTGGGACCGGGGAGCTGTTTTTT
>TRBJ1-3|TRBV6-6|TRBD1|.
CASSYNRGPSGNTIYF
TGTGCCAGCAGTTACAACAGGGGCCCCTCTGGAAACACCATATATTTT
>TRBJ2-7|TRBV25-1|.|.
CASSRGGSGRDEQYF
TGTGCCAGCAGCCGAGGGGGGTCAGGGAGGGACGAGCAGTACTTC
>TRBJ2-3|TRBV5-1|TRBD1|.
CASSLVQGASTDTQYF
TGCGCCAGCAGCTTGGTGCAGGGGGCTAGCACAGATACGCAGTATTTT